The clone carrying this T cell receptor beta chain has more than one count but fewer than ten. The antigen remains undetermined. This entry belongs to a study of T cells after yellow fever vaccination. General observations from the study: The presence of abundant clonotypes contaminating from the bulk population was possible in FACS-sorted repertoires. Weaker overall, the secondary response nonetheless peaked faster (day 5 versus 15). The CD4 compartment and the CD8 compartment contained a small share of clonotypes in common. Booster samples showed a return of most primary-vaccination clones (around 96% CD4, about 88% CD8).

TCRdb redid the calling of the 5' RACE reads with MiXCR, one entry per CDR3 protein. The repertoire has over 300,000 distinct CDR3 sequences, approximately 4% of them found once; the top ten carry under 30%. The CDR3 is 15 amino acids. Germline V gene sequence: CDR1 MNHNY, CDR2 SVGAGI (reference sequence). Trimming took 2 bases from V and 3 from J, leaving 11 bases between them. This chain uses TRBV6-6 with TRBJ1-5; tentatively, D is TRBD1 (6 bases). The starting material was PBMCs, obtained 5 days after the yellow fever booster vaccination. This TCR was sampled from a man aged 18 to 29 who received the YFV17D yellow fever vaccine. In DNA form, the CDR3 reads TGTGCCAGCAGTTACCCGGGACACTACAATCAGCCCCAGCATTTT. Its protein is CASSYPGHYNQPQHF.